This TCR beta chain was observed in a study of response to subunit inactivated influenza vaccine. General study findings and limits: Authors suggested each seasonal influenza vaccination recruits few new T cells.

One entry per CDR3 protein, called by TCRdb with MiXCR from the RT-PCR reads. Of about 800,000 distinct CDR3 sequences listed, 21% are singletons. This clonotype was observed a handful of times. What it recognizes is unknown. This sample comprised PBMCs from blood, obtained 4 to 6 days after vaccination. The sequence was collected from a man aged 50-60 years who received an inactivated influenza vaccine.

CDR3 region: CSARDLQGLYEQYF. The CDR3 DNA reads as TGCAGTGCTAGAGATCTCCAGGGGCTATACGAGCAGTACTTC. This chain joins TRBV20-1 and TRBJ2-7; a possible D gene is TRBD1 (6 bases). The CDR3 contains 14 residues. Germline V gives CDR1 DFQATT, CDR2 SNEGSKA (reference sequence). Trimming stripped 0 bases from V and 4 bases from J, with 13 bases between.